This T cell receptor beta chain was sequenced during a study of cytomegalovirus exposure and HLA in healthy donors. Study-level points and caveats: Earlier analysis found most TCR beta V segments productive about 87% or about 30% of the time. Immune exposure information comprised only CMV serostatus. It was reported in a later analysis that an Asian-associated ancestry cluster showed fewer N-insertions than the 666-donor mean.

With regard to this clone: Its antigen is currently unknown.

The PCR made use of 60 Vbeta and 13 Jbeta primers. Only in-frame clones appear in the TCRdb table, and some are missing; sequencing was by immunoSEQ multiplex PCR. The sample lists about 200,000 clones, 70% to 85% occurring once. The sequence was collected from a man in his forties or fifties in good health and CMV-seronegative. The sequencing input was PBMCs.

Here the CDR3 reads CASSPTSGNTGELFF. The CDR3 coding sequence is TGTGCCAGCAGCCCGACTAGCGGGAACACCGGGGAGCTGTTTTTT. The genes are TRBV7-3 and TRBJ2-2; 9 bases agree with TRBD2. V lost 5 bases to trimming and J lost 1 base; unmatched junction nucleotides: 2. The CDR3 spans 15 residues. Germline CDR1 and CDR2: SGHTA and FQGTGA. The full variable domain, completed using reference TRBV7-3 and TRBJ2-2, is GAGVSQTPSNKVTEKGKYVELRCDPISGHTALYWYRQSLGQGPEFLIYFQGTGAADDSGLPNDRFFAVRPEGSVSTLKIQRTERGDSAVYLCASSPTSGNTGELFFGEGSRLTVL.